This TCR beta chain is drawn from a study of T cells in Graves' hyperthyroidism and ophthalmopathy. Amplified regions were TCR beta CDR3 sequences from RNA transcripts. HTBI primers drove first-round RT-PCR of the TCR CDR3. A single record per CDR3 protein comes from TCRdb applying MiXCR to the multiplex PCR reads. The sample consists of under 300,000 distinct CDR3 sequences, roughly 13% of them appearing once. This clonotype was counted at least ten times. The V end was cut by 2 bases, the J end by 5 bases, with 9 bases between. The CDR3 extends over 13 amino acids. The germline CDR1 and CDR2 sequences are KGHSH and LQKENI.

Sequencing was carried out using blood. The receptor was isolated from a woman aged 30 to 39 with Graves' hyperthyroidism that later progressed to Graves' ophthalmopathy. V usage is TRBV18 and J usage is TRBJ2-5; D is unresolved. DNA of the CDR3: TGTGCCAGCTCACCATCCCGTCCGGAGACCCAGTACTTC. This codes for CASSPSRPETQYF.